This T cell receptor beta chain originates from a study of blood T cell repertoires in COVID-19. Looking at the study overall: Nucleic acid was either cDNA or gDNA, and it came from T cells, B-cell-depleted T cells, or PBMCs.

Using immunoSEQ multiplex PCR, the repertoire was profiled, and TCRdb retains in-frame clones only, with some absent. This sample carries 80,000 or so clones, approximately 82% of them seen once, and the ten largest clones take around 7.2%. CDR3 size: 15 residues. Germline CDR1 SGHTA, CDR2 FQGTGA. The ends were cut back, 5 bases at V and 3 bases at J, with 13 bases in the middle. This TCR was sampled from a human donor in a cohort sampled during active COVID-19. The gene calls are TRBV7-3 and TRBJ2-2; the D gene is possibly TRBD2 (8 bases). Sequenced: peripheral blood. CDR3 in amino acids: CASSISGTDTGELFF. In DNA form, the CDR3 reads TGTGCCAGCAGCATTAGCGGGACAGACACCGGGGAGCTGTTTTTT.